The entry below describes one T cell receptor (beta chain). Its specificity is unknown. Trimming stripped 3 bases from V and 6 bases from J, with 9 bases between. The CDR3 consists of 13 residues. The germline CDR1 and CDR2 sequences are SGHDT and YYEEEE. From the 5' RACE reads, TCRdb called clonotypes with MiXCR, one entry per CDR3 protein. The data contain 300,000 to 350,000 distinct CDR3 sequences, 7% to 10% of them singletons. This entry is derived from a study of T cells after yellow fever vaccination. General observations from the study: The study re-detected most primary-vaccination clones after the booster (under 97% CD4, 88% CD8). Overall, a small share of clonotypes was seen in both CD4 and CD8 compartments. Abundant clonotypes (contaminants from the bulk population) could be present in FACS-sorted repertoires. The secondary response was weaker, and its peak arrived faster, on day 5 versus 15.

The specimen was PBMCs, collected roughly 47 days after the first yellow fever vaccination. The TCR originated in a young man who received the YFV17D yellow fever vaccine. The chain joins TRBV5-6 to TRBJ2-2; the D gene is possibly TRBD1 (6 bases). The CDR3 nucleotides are TGTGCCAGCAGCTCCCAGGGGCCCGGGGAGCTGTTTTTT. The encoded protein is CASSSQGPGELFF. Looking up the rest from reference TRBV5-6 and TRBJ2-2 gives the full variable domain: DAGVTQSPTHLIKTRGQQVTLRCSPKSGHDTVSWYQQALGQGPQFIFQYYEEEERQRGNFPDRFSGHQFPNYSSELNVNALLLGDSALYLCASSSQGPGELFFGEGSRLTVL.